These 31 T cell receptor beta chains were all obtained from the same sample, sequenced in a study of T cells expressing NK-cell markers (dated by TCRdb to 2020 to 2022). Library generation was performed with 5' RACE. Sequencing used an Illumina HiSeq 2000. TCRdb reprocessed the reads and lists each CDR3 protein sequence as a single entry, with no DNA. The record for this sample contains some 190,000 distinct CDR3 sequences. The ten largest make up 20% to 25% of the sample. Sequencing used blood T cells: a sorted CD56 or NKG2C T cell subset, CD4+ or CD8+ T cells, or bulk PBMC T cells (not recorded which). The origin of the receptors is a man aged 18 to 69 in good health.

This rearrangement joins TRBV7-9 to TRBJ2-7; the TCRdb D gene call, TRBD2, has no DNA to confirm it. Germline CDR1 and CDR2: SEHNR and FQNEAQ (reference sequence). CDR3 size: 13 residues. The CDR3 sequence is CASSLDYQGEQYF. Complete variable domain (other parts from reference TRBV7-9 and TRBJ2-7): DTGVSQNPRHKITKRGQNVTFRCDPISEHNRLYWYRQTLGQGPEFLTYFQNEAQLEKSRLLSDRFSAERPKGSFSTLEIQRTEQGDSAMYLCASSLDYQGEQYFGPGTRLTVT.

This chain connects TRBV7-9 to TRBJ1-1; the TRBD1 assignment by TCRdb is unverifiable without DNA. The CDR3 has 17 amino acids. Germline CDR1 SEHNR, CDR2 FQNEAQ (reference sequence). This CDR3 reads CASSLGARVIADTEAFF. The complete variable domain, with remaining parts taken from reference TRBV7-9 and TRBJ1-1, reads DTGVSQNPRHKITKRGQNVTFRCDPISEHNRLYWYRQTLGQGPEFLTYFQNEAQLEKSRLLSDRFSAERPKGSFSTLEIQRTEQGDSAMYLCASSLGARVIADTEAFFGQGTRLTVV.

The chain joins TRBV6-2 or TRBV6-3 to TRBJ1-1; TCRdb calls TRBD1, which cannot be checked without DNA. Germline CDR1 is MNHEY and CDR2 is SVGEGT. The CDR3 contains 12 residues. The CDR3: CASSLQATEAFF.

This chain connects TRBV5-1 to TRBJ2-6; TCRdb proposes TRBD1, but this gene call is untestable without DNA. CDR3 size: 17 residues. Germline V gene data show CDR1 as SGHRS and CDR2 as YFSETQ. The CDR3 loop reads CASSSGTGGSGANVLTF.

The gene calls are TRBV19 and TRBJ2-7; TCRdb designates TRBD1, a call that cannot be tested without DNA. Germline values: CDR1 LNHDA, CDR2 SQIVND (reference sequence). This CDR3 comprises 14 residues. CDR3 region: CASSIPTGVGEQYF.

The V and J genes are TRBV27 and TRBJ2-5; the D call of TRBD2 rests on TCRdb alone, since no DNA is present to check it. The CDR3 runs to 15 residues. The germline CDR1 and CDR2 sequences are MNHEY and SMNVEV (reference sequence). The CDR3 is CASSFRLAPQETQYF.

The CDR3 region is CASSSGGGVNTEAFF. The chain couples TRBV6-2 or TRBV6-3 to TRBJ1-1. CDR1 is MNHEY and CDR2 is SVGEGT in the germline V gene. The CDR3 is 15 residues long.

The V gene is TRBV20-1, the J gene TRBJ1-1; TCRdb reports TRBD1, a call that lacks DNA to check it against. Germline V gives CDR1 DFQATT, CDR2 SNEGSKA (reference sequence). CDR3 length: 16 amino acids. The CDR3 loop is CSATWTGGVRDTEAFF.

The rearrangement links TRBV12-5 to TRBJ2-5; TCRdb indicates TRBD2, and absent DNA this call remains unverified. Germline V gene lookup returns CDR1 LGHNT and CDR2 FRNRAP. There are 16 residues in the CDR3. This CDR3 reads CASGLQLAGGQETQYF.

CDR3 residues: CASRPGGGRGSDTQYF. The V gene is TRBV9, the J gene TRBJ2-3; TCRdb gives TRBD1 as the D gene, but with no DNA this cannot be confirmed. CDR1 is SGDLS and CDR2 is YYNGEE in the germline V gene. This CDR3 is built from 16 residues.

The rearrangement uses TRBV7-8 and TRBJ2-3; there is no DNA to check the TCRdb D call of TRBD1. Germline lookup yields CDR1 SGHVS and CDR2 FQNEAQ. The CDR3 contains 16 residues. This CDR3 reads CASSTVQGARTDTQYF.

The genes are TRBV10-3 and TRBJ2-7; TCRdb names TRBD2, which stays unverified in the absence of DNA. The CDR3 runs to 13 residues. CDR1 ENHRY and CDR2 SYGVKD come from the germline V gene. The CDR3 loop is CAIWGGPRYEQYF.

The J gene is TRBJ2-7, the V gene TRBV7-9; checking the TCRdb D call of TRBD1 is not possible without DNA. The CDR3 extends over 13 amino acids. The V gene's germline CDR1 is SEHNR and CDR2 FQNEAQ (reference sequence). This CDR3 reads CASSLARTDEQYF. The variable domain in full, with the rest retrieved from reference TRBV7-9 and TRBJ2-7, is DTGVSQNPRHKITKRGQNVTFRCDPISEHNRLYWYRQTLGQGPEFLTYFQNEAQLEKSRLLSDRFSAERPKGSFSTLEIQRTEQGDSAMYLCASSLARTDEQYFGPGTRLTVT.

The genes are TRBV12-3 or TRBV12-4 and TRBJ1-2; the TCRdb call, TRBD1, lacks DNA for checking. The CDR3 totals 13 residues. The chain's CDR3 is CASSPQGSGDYTF.

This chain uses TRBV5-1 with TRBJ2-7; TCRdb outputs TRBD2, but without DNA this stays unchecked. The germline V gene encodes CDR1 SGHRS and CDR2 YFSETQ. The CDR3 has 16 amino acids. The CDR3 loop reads CASSLDSGASSYEQYF.

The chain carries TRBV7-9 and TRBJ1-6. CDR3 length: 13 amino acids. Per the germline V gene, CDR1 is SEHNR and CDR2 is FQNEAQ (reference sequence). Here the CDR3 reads CASSSMGNSPLHF.

CDR3 in amino acids: CASSPEDWANTGELFF. J is TRBJ2-2 and V is TRBV7-8. The CDR3 sequence is 16 residues long. From germline, CDR1 is SGHVS and CDR2 FQNEAQ.

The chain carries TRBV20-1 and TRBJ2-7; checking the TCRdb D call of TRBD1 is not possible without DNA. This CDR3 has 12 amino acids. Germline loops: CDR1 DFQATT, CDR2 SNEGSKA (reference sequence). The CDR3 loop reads CSANDRAYEQYF.

CDR3 region: CASTWDRGIISYNSPLHF. The chain joins TRBV2 to TRBJ1-6; the TCRdb call, TRBD1, lacks DNA for checking. The CDR3 covers 18 residues. CDR1 SNHLY and CDR2 FYNNEI come from the germline V gene.

The CDR3 spells CASSWGTGRADTQYF. This chain joins TRBV5-1 and TRBJ2-3; TCRdb's D call, TRBD1, is unchecked because there is no DNA. Germline V lookup: CDR1 SGHRS, CDR2 YFSETQ. The CDR3 covers 15 residues.

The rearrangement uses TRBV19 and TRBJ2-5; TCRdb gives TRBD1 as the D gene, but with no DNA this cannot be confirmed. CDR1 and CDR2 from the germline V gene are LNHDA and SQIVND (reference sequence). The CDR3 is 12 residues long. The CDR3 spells CASSPGPGDQYF.

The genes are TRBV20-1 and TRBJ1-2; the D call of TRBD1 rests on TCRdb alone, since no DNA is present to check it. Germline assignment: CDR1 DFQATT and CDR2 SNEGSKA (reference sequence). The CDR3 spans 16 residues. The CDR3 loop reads CSAPERSGWGNYGYTF.

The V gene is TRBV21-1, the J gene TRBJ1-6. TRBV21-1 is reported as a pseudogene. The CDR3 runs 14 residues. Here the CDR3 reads CASRTGWRALPLHF.

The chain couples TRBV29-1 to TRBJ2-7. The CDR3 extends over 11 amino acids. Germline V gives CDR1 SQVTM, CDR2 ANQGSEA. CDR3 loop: CSATQLGEQYF.

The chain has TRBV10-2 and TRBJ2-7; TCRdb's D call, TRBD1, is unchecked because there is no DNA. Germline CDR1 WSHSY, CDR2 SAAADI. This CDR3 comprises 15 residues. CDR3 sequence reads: CASSVGQSNTYEQYF.

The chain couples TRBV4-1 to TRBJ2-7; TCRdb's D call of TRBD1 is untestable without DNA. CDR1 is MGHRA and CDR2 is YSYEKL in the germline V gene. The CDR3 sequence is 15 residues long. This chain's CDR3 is CASSLPGQGLFEQYF.

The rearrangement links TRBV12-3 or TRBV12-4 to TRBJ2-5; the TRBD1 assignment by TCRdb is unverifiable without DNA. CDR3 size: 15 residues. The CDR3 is CASSLKGQAQETQYF.

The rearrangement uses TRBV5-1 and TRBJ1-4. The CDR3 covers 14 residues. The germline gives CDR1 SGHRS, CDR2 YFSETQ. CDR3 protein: CASSLGRVNEKLFF.

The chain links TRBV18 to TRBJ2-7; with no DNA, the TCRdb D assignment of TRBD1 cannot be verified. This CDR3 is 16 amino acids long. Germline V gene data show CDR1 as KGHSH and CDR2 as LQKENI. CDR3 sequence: CASSPSGEQGGYEQYF.

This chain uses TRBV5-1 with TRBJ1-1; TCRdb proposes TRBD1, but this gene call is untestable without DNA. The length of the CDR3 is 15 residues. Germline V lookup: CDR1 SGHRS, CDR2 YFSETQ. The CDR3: CASSWGWGENTEAFF.

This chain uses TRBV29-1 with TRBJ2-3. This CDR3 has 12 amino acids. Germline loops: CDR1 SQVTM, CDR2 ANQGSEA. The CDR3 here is CSGYISTDTQYF.